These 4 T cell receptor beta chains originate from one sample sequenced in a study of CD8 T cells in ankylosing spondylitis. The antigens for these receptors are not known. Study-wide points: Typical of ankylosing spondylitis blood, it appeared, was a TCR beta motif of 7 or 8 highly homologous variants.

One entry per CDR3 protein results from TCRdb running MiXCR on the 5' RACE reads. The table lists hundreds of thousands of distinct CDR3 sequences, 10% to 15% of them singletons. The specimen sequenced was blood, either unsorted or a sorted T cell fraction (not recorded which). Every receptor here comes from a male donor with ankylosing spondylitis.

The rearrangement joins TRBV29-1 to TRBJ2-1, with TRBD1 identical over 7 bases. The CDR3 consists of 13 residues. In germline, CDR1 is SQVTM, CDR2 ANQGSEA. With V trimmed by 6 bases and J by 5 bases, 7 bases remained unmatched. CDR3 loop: CSVLDRFHNEQFF. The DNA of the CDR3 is TGCAGCGTCTTGGACAGGTTCCACAATGAGCAGTTCTTC.

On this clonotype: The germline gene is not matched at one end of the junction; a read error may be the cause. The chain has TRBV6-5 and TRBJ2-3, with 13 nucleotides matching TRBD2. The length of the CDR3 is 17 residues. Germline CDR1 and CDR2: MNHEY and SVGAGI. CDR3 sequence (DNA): TGTGCCAGCAGTTACCGCCAGGGAGGACTAGCGGGAGATATGCAGTATTTT. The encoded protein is CASSYRQGGLAGDMQYF.

Here the CDR3 reads CASTRGRDLRGYTF. The CDR3 DNA reads TGTGCCAGCACCAGGGGGCGTGATTTACGAGGCTACACCTTC. The genes are TRBV2 and TRBJ1-2; the match to TRBD1 covers 8 bases. V was pared by 7 bases and J by 8 bases, with 12 bases of the junction left unmatched. The CDR3 covers 14 residues. Per the germline V gene, CDR1 is SNHLY and CDR2 is FYNNEI.

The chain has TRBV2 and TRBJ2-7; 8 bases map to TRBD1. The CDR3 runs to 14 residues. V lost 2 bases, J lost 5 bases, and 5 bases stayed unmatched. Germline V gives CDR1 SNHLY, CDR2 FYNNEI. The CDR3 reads CASSERTGRHEQYF. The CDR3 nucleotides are TGTGCCAGCAGTGAACGGACAGGGCGACACGAGCAGTACTTC.